This T cell receptor beta chain was sequenced in a study of CD8+ T cells in alopecia areata. Study observations and caveats: Scalp sample data also include resident alphabeta T cells from normal skin.

The V gene's germline CDR1 is SQVTM and CDR2 ANQGSEA. V gave up 6 bases and J gave up 3 bases, with 8 bases separating them. CDR3 size: 11 residues. The authors extracted RNA and reverse transcribed it into cDNA as the sequencing template. TCRdb keeps only in-frame clones here, not all; method: immunoSEQ multiplex PCR. The profile shows 150,000 or so clones, 47% of them singletons. In alopecia areata patients, both lesional scalp punch biopsies and peripheral blood were collected. This clone has a handful of counts. What it binds is not known. The sequenced sample consisted of CD4+ T cells sorted from blood. The sequence derives from a human donor with alopecia areata. V and J are TRBV29-1 and TRBJ2-5, with D unresolved. The CDR3 region has the DNA TGCAGCGTGAGGACGAAAGAGACCCAGTACTTC. It specifies CSVRTKETQYF.